These 18 T cell receptor beta chains came from one sample sequenced in a study of shared clonotypes between healthy human individuals. Assay: immunoSEQ multiplex PCR; the TCRdb copy retains only in-frame clones and omits some. Found here are approximately 940,000 clones, less than 85% of them singletons; the top ten hold approximately 1.5%. The sequencing input was memory CD4+ T cells sorted from blood. Stated subset: CD45RA-negative fraction. The receptors were sampled from a man younger than 35 in good health.

The chain joins TRBV5-4 to TRBJ2-5; 8 bases line up with TRBD2. The trim removed 4 bases at V and 7 bases at J, leaving 9 bases unmatched. This CDR3 contains 14 residues. CDR1 and CDR2 (germline): SGHNT, YYREEE (reference sequence). The CDR3 nucleotides read TGTGCCAGCAGCATCTTAGCGGGGCCTGGGACCCAGTACTTC. This codes for CASSILAGPGTQYF.

V usage is TRBV6-1 and J usage is TRBJ2-1, with D unclear. CDR1 and CDR2 (germline): MNHNS, SASEGT. The CDR3 is 15 residues long. V shed 3 bases and J shed 3 bases, with 12 bases lying between them. CDR3 in amino acids: CASSELGGNYNEQFF. DNA for the CDR3: TGTGCCAGCAGTGAGTTGGGCGGCAACTACAATGAGCAGTTCTTC.

The chain recombines TRBV4-1 with TRBJ2-7; 12 nucleotides match TRBD1. CDR3 length equals 17 residues. The germline V gene encodes CDR1 MGHRA and CDR2 YSYEKL. Trimming removed 3 bases from V and 4 bases from J; junction bases left unmatched: 10. The CDR3 DNA is TGCGCCAGCAGCCATTTCGACGGGACAGGGGGCTCGTACGAGCAGTACTTC. Translating it yields CASSHFDGTGGSYEQYF.

The CDR3 region has the DNA TGTGCCAGCAGTAAACGAAAAACTCCTGGGGGGTATCCCACAGATACGCAGTATTTT. This gives the protein CASSKRKTPGGYPTDTQYF. The chain recombines TRBV27 with TRBJ2-3, with D perhaps TRBD2 (6 bases). From germline, CDR1 is MNHEY and CDR2 SMNVEV (reference sequence). CDR3 length equals 19 residues. V lost 5 bases and J lost 2, with 26 bases in between.

The chain links TRBV11-2 to TRBJ2-3; 8 bases match TRBD2. Germline assignment: CDR1 SGHAT and CDR2 FQNNGV. There are 15 residues in the CDR3. V shed 0 bases, J shed 10 bases, and the junction held 9 bases outside the gene matches. The CDR3 nucleotides read TGTGCCAGCAGCTTAGATCGAGTAGCGGGATCCGCGCAGTATTTT. Protein sequence: CASSLDRVAGSAQYF.

This clone was counted between two and nine times. The chain employs TRBV27 and TRBJ1-1, with D perhaps matching TRBD1 (5 bases). CDR3 length equals 14 residues. Trimming removed 4 bases from V and 5 bases from J, with 14 bases in between. Germline CDR1 is MNHEY and CDR2 is SMNVEV (reference sequence). CDR3 DNA sequence: TGTGCCAGCAGTTCACAGGTAGTGGGGACTGAAGCTTTCTTT. Protein sequence: CASSSQVVGTEAFF.

The CDR3 spells CASKAGIYNEQFF. CDR3 sequence (DNA): TGTGCCAGCAAGGCAGGGATCTACAATGAGCAGTTCTTC. This chain connects TRBV5-6 to TRBJ2-1; perhaps TRBD1 as D (5 bases). The CDR3 has 13 amino acids. CDR1 and CDR2 (germline): SGHDT, YYEEEE. Trimming cost V 6 bases and J 3 bases, with 10 bases left between them.

The gene calls are TRBV5-6 and TRBJ2-4; maybe TRBD2 (7 bases). CDR1 SGHDT and CDR2 YYEEEE come from the germline V gene. The germline V and J ends were trimmed by 4 bases and 1 base, with 15 bases remaining between them. CDR3 size: 16 residues. The CDR3 DNA follows: TGTGCCAGCAGCCCCCCGGGGGGCACTGCCAAAAACATTCAGTACTTC. Protein product: CASSPPGGTAKNIQYF.

On this clone: A far larger clone is off by one base, so a read error is likely. Other DNA sequences in this specimen translate into the identical CDR3. V usage is TRBV5-1 and J usage is TRBJ2-2; the D gene could be TRBD1 or TRBD2 (5 bases each). Trimming took off 5 bases at V and 0 bases at J, with 11 bases between the two ends. Germline CDR1 is SGHRS and CDR2 is YFSETQ. CDR3 size: 15 residues. The CDR3 DNA follows: TGCGCCAGCAGGCCCGGGACGGCGAACACCGGGGAGCTGTTTTTT. Encoded protein: CASRPGTANTGELFF.

Worth noting for this clone: This may be a read error: a much more frequent sequence differs by one nucleotide. The rearrangement uses TRBV7-9 and TRBJ2-1; 9 bases are shared with TRBD1. Germline V gene data show CDR1 as SEHNR and CDR2 as FQNEAQ (reference sequence). This CDR3 has 15 residues. J gave up 2 bases and V 5 bases, and 4 bases lay outside the gene matches. The CDR3 loop reads CASSTGQGTYNEQFF. CDR3 coding DNA: TGTGCCAGCAGCACCGGACAGGGGACCTACAATGAGCAGTTCTTC.

Points on this clone: Within the sample, other DNA sequences also encode this same CDR3. This sequence joins TRBV28 and TRBJ2-7, with a tentative D call TRBD2 (5 bases). Trimming shortened V by 7 bases and J by 3 bases, and 7 bases separated the two germline ends. Per germline, CDR1 MDHEN and CDR2 SYDVKM. The CDR3 is 11 amino acids. The CDR3 spells CASTRGYEQYF. CDR3 DNA sequence: TGTGCCAGCACACGGGGCTACGAGCAGTACTTC.

This clone was seen a handful of times. This sample also contains other DNA sequences that code for the same CDR3. The rearrangement uses TRBV6-6 and TRBJ1-1, with D possibly being TRBD1 (5 bases). The CDR3 sequence is 13 residues long. The V end lost 5 bases, the J end lost 1 base, and 8 bases lay between the germline ends. CDR1 is MNHNY, CDR2 SVGAGI, per germline (reference sequence). The CDR3 loop is CASSLTGNTEAFF. CDR3 sequence (DNA): TGTGCCAGCAGTCTTACAGGGAACACTGAAGCTTTCTTT.

The gene calls are TRBV6-1 and TRBJ1-3; 7 bases fit TRBD1. Germline CDR1 MNHNS, CDR2 SASEGT. V lost 7 bases, J lost 0 bases, and 6 bases stayed unmatched. This CDR3 spans 15 amino acids. CDR3 in amino acids: CASTPRDSSGNTIYF. The CDR3 DNA sequence: TGTGCCAGCACACCCCGGGACAGCTCTGGAAACACCATATATTTT.

This clone was recorded only once. The J gene is TRBJ1-1, the V gene TRBV7-2; D unresolved. This CDR3 is built from 14 residues. Trimming stripped 4 bases from V and 1 base from J, with 10 bases between. Germline CDR1 is SGHTA and CDR2 is FQGNSA. CDR3: CASSSQAGNTEAFF. The CDR3 DNA reads TGTGCCAGCAGCTCGCAGGCCGGGAACACTGAAGCTTTCTTT. Based on the CDR3 plus reference TRBV7-2 and TRBJ1-1, the full variable domain is GAGVSQSPSNKVTEKGKDVELRCDPISGHTALYWYRQSLGQGLEFLIYFQGNSAPDKSGLPSDRFSAERTGGSVSTLTIQRTQQEDSAVYLCASSSQAGNTEAFFGQGTRLTVV.

The chain has TRBV6-1 and TRBJ1-2; TRBD1 agrees at 10 bases. Unmatched junction bases numbered 5, after V lost 4 bases and J lost 6 bases. The CDR3 runs to 14 residues. CDR1 MNHNS and CDR2 SASEGT come from the germline V gene. The CDR3 is CASSGGGTGDGYTF. DNA for the CDR3: TGTGCCAGCAGTGGAGGGGGGACAGGGGATGGCTACACCTTC.

This clone was recorded once. The rearrangement links TRBV7-2 to TRBJ2-7; no clear D gene. Germline V lookup: CDR1 SGHTA, CDR2 FQGNSA. Trimming removed 1 base at V and 0 bases at J, with 7 bases between. This CDR3 contains 14 residues. This CDR3 is CASSLGALSYEQYF. The CDR3 nucleotides are TGTGCCAGCAGCTTAGGGGCCCTCTCCTACGAGCAGTACTTC.

The chain links TRBV30 to TRBJ1-4; TRBD1 is a possible D gene (6 bases). The length of the CDR3 is 12 residues. The V gene lost 0 bases and the J gene lost 8 bases, with 7 bases spanning the gap. Germline V gene sequence: CDR1 GTSNPN, CDR2 SVGIG (reference sequence). CDR3 sequence: CAWSVGGEKLFF. The DNA of the CDR3 is TGTGCCTGGAGTGTAGGGGGAGAAAAACTGTTTTTT.

The V call is TRBV27, the J call TRBJ1-3; tentatively, D is TRBD1 (5 bases). V gave up 5 bases and J gave up 4 bases, with 9 bases separating them. This CDR3 spans 13 amino acids. Germline values: CDR1 MNHEY, CDR2 SMNVEV (reference sequence). In nucleotides, the CDR3 is TGTGCCAGCAGTGAGGGGATAGGAAACACCATATATTTT. Translated: CASSEGIGNTIYF.